This is a list of T cell receptor beta chains from one sample in a study of blood T cell repertoires in COVID-19. This table comes from immunoSEQ multiplex PCR, and its TCRdb copy is limited to in-frame clones, with some not included. The sample records fewer than 200,000 clones, roughly nine tenths being singletons. Sequencing was done on a sample of peripheral blood. The receptors here all came from a man between 18 and 35 years old who had recovered from COVID-19. The CDR3 runs from the conserved cysteine through the conserved F or W. D genes are given only for firm matches. Clone size, where shown, is once, few, many, or a class for clones that have expanded.

d_gene: -
j_gene: TRBJ1-2
abundance: -
v_gene: TRBV27
CDR3aa: CASSGPGVGGYTF
CDR3nt: TGTGCCAGCAGTGGGCCAGGGGTAGGTGGCTACACCTTC

d_gene: -
j_gene: TRBJ2-3
abundance: -
v_gene: TRBV3-1/TRBV3-2
CDR3aa: CTSSRMGTDTQYF
CDR3nt: TGTACCAGCTCGCGGATGGGCACAGATACGCAGTATTTT

d_gene: TRBD1
j_gene: TRBJ2-7
abundance: -
v_gene: TRBV6-5
CDR3aa: CASSYSAGGISYEQYF
CDR3nt: TGTGCCAGCAGTTACTCCGCAGGGGGCATCTCCTACGAGCAGTACTTC

d_gene: TRBD2
j_gene: TRBJ2-1
abundance: -
v_gene: TRBV9
CDR3aa: CASGTSGPGEQFF
CDR3nt: TGTGCCTCCGGGACTAGCGGCCCCGGTGAGCAGTTCTTC

d_gene: TRBD1
j_gene: TRBJ2-2
abundance: few
v_gene: TRBV2
CDR3aa: CASSGPGQGVSGELFF
CDR3nt: TGTGCCAGCAGTGGGCCGGGACAGGGGGTGTCCGGGGAGCTGTTTTTT

d_gene: -
j_gene: TRBJ1-5
abundance: -
v_gene: TRBV6-1
CDR3aa: CASSEARGNQPQHF
CDR3nt: TGTGCCAGCAGTGAAGCGCGAGGGAATCAGCCCCAGCATTTT

d_gene: TRBD2
j_gene: TRBJ2-1
abundance: once
v_gene: TRBV7-3
CDR3aa: CASSFVAGVGNEQFF
CDR3nt: TGTGCCAGCAGCTTCGTAGCGGGAGTAGGCAATGAGCAGTTCTTC

d_gene: -
j_gene: TRBJ2-7
abundance: few
v_gene: TRBV20-1
CDR3aa: CSAKQDYEQYF
CDR3nt: TGCAGTGCAAAACAGGACTACGAGCAGTACTTC

d_gene: -
j_gene: TRBJ2-1
abundance: once
v_gene: TRBV6-2/TRBV6-3
CDR3aa: CASSYETAYNEQFF
CDR3nt: TGTGCCAGCAGTTACGAGACTGCGTACAATGAGCAGTTCTTC

d_gene: -
j_gene: TRBJ2-2
abundance: -
v_gene: TRBV28
CDR3aa: CASSSPGRGSTGELFF
CDR3nt: TGTGCCAGCAGTTCCCCCGGACGGGGTAGCACCGGGGAGCTGTTTTTT

d_gene: TRBD1
j_gene: TRBJ2-5
abundance: -
v_gene: TRBV7-9
CDR3aa: CASSRRTGEETQYF
CDR3nt: TGTGCCAGCAGCCGTCGGACAGGTGAAGAGACCCAGTACTTC

d_gene: TRBD1
j_gene: TRBJ2-1
abundance: -
v_gene: TRBV6-1
CDR3aa: CASSETGFSYNEQFF
CDR3nt: TGTGCCAGCAGTGAGACAGGGTTCTCCTACAATGAGCAGTTCTTC

d_gene: TRBD1
j_gene: TRBJ1-3
abundance: -
v_gene: TRBV16
CDR3aa: CASSHSSTGNSGNTIYF
CDR3nt: TGTGCCAGCAGCCACTCTTCGACAGGGAACTCTGGAAACACCATATATTTT

d_gene: -
j_gene: TRBJ2-7
abundance: -
v_gene: TRBV6-2/TRBV6-3
CDR3aa: CASSSSGYRSYEQYF
CDR3nt: TGTGCCAGCAGTTCCAGCGGCTACCGCTCCTACGAGCAGTACTTC

d_gene: TRBD1
j_gene: TRBJ2-7
abundance: -
v_gene: TRBV6-5
CDR3aa: CASSPGQGRWQYF
CDR3nt: TGTGCCAGCAGCCCCGGACAGGGTCGTTGGCAGTACTTC

d_gene: -
j_gene: TRBJ1-2
abundance: -
v_gene: TRBV11-2
CDR3aa: CASSLAGNGDYGYTF
CDR3nt: TGTGCCAGCAGCTTAGCCGGGAATGGGGACTATGGCTACACCTTC

d_gene: TRBD1
j_gene: TRBJ1-4
abundance: -
v_gene: TRBV2
CDR3aa: CASTRGKEKLFF
CDR3nt: TGTGCCAGCACCAGGGGGAAGGAAAAACTGTTTTTT

d_gene: TRBD1
j_gene: TRBJ2-3
abundance: few
v_gene: TRBV7-9
CDR3aa: CASSPQTGSLSTQYF
CDR3nt: TGTGCCAGCAGCCCCCAGACAGGGTCCTTGAGTACGCAGTATTTT

d_gene: TRBD2
j_gene: TRBJ2-3
abundance: -
v_gene: TRBV9
CDR3aa: CASSGTSGRTSTDTQYF
CDR3nt: TGTGCCAGCAGCGGGACTAGCGGGAGGACTAGCACAGATACGCAGTATTTT

d_gene: -
j_gene: TRBJ2-2
abundance: -
v_gene: TRBV28
CDR3aa: CASSLAWELFF
CDR3nt: TGTGCCAGCAGTCTAGCGTGGGAGCTGTTTTTT

d_gene: -
j_gene: TRBJ2-1
abundance: -
v_gene: TRBV24-1
CDR3aa: CATSDPSSVGEQFF
CDR3nt: TGTGCCACCAGTGATCCCTCTAGCGTCGGGGAGCAGTTCTTC

d_gene: -
j_gene: TRBJ1-1
abundance: few
v_gene: TRBV9
CDR3aa: CASSARGSSEAFF
CDR3nt: TGTGCCAGCAGCGCCAGGGGATCGTCTGAAGCTTTCTTT

d_gene: -
j_gene: TRBJ2-1
abundance: -
v_gene: TRBV9
CDR3aa: CASSELSGSYNEQFF
CDR3nt: TGTGCCAGCAGCGAGCTCTCCGGTTCCTACAATGAGCAGTTCTTC

d_gene: TRBD1
j_gene: TRBJ1-5
abundance: few
v_gene: TRBV19
CDR3aa: CASSPRDRETNQPQHF
CDR3nt: TGTGCCAGTAGCCCCCGGGACAGGGAGACTAATCAGCCCCAGCATTTT

d_gene: -
j_gene: TRBJ2-2
abundance: -
v_gene: TRBV6-5
CDR3aa: CASSIQNTGELFF
CDR3nt: TGTGCCAGCAGCATTCAAAACACCGGGGAGCTGTTTTTT

d_gene: -
j_gene: TRBJ2-5
abundance: -
v_gene: TRBV10-1
CDR3aa: CASSGAPDQETQYF
CDR3nt: TGCGCCAGCAGTGGAGCGCCGGACCAAGAGACCCAGTACTTC

d_gene: TRBD1
j_gene: TRBJ2-5
abundance: -
v_gene: TRBV5-4
CDR3aa: CASSFPRTGETQYF
CDR3nt: TGTGCCAGCAGCTTCCCTCGGACAGGGGAGACCCAGTACTTC

d_gene: TRBD1
j_gene: TRBJ1-2
abundance: -
v_gene: TRBV5-5
CDR3aa: CASSPQGDYGYTF
CDR3nt: TGTGCCAGCAGCCCACAGGGGGATTATGGCTACACCTTC

d_gene: -
j_gene: TRBJ2-7
abundance: -
v_gene: TRBV28
CDR3aa: CASSDARREQYF
CDR3nt: TGTGCCAGCAGCGACGCTCGGAGGGAGCAGTACTTC

d_gene: -
j_gene: TRBJ1-2
abundance: -
v_gene: TRBV19
CDR3aa: CASSSGGGYTF
CDR3nt: TGTGCCAGTAGTTCGGGGGGAGGCTACACCTTC

d_gene: -
j_gene: TRBJ1-2
abundance: few
v_gene: TRBV5-1
CDR3aa: CASSPTGGGAYGYTF
CDR3nt: TGCGCCAGCAGCCCGACGGGGGGGGGCGCTTATGGCTACACCTTC

d_gene: -
j_gene: TRBJ1-2
abundance: -
v_gene: TRBV10-3
CDR3aa: CAITAGTSNYGYTF
CDR3nt: TGTGCCATCACCGCAGGGACTTCTAACTATGGCTACACCTTC

d_gene: -
j_gene: TRBJ1-1
abundance: -
v_gene: TRBV11-2
CDR3aa: CASSQDSNTEAFF
CDR3nt: TGTGCCAGCAGCCAGGACAGTAACACTGAAGCTTTCTTT

d_gene: -
j_gene: TRBJ2-5
abundance: -
v_gene: TRBV5-1
CDR3aa: CASSSGLGETQYF
CDR3nt: TGCGCCAGCAGCTCCGGACTCGGTGAGACCCAGTACTTC

d_gene: -
j_gene: TRBJ1-5
abundance: -
v_gene: TRBV9
CDR3aa: CASSFDSGWPQHF
CDR3nt: TGTGCCAGCAGCTTCGACAGTGGCTGGCCCCAGCATTTT

d_gene: TRBD1
j_gene: TRBJ2-5
abundance: -
v_gene: TRBV29-1
CDR3aa: CSARQGMETQYF
CDR3nt: TGCAGCGCCCGACAGGGTATGGAGACCCAGTACTTC

d_gene: -
j_gene: TRBJ2-3
abundance: -
v_gene: TRBV29-1
CDR3aa: CSVERSGADTQYF
CDR3nt: TGCAGCGTTGAAAGGTCAGGTGCAGATACGCAGTATTTT

d_gene: -
j_gene: TRBJ1-4
abundance: -
v_gene: TRBV7-9
CDR3aa: CASSLPLGPLSEKLFF
CDR3nt: TGTGCCAGCAGCTTACCGTTGGGGCCCCTTAGTGAAAAACTGTTTTTT

d_gene: -
j_gene: TRBJ1-6
abundance: -
v_gene: TRBV6-2/TRBV6-3
CDR3aa: CASSYSLRAHNSPLHF
CDR3nt: TGTGCCAGCAGTTACTCGCTCAGGGCCCATAATTCACCCCTCCACTTT

d_gene: -
j_gene: TRBJ2-1
abundance: -
v_gene: TRBV2
CDR3aa: CASDSPYNEQFF
CDR3nt: TGTGCCAGCGACAGCCCCTACAATGAGCAGTTCTTC

d_gene: -
j_gene: TRBJ1-2
abundance: -
v_gene: TRBV11-2
CDR3aa: CASSLGQTIYGYTF
CDR3nt: TGTGCCAGCAGCTTGGGGCAGACCATCTATGGCTACACCTTC

d_gene: -
j_gene: TRBJ2-1
abundance: -
v_gene: TRBV3-1/TRBV3-2
CDR3aa: CASSQSPTGFNEQFF
CDR3nt: TGTGCCAGCAGCCAGAGTCCTACGGGGTTCAATGAGCAGTTCTTC

d_gene: TRBD2
j_gene: TRBJ2-7
abundance: -
v_gene: TRBV24-1
CDR3aa: CATSDVSGNSYEQYF
CDR3nt: TGTGCCACCAGTGACGTTAGCGGGAACTCCTACGAGCAGTACTTC

d_gene: -
j_gene: TRBJ2-7
abundance: -
v_gene: TRBV4-1
CDR3aa: CASSQDPGTPYEQYF
CDR3nt: TGCGCCAGCAGCCAGGATCCCGGGACTCCCTATGAGCAGTACTTC

d_gene: -
j_gene: TRBJ1-2
abundance: once
v_gene: TRBV14
CDR3aa: CASSQDRGAGYTF
CDR3nt: TGTGCCAGCAGCCAAGATCGGGGGGCTGGCTACACCTTC

d_gene: TRBD2
j_gene: TRBJ2-7
abundance: -
v_gene: TRBV10-3
CDR3aa: CATNRGGRDEQYF
CDR3nt: TGTGCCACCAACCGTGGCGGGAGAGACGAGCAGTACTTC